The sample holds many counts of the clone carrying this TCR beta chain. Its antigen is undetermined. This sample stems from a study of T-cell memory formation after mild COVID-19. Study details: Clusters were largely donor specific. Overall study findings and caveats: Pre-infection memory contained some responding clones, which suggested that cross-reactive memory had joined.

TCRdb ran MiXCR on the 5' RACE reads and lists one entry per CDR3 protein. The sample shows around 300,000 distinct CDR3 sequences, under 8.5% of them seen only once. Germline CDR1 reads SGHTA; CDR2 reads FQGNSA. This CDR3 contains 14 residues. Trimming cost V 5 bases and J 8 bases, with 13 bases left between them. This chain links TRBV7-2 with TRBJ1-6; D gene unclear. The receptor comes from a man in his late teens or twenties who had mild COVID-19 (a few samples of this study predate the infection). Cell type and time point are not known. The sequencing input was PBMCs or a T cell subset sorted from them (not recorded which). CDR3 nucleotide sequence: TGTGCCAGCAGCCCCGATCGAGGAGATTCACCCCTCCACTTT. It specifies CASSPDRGDSPLHF.